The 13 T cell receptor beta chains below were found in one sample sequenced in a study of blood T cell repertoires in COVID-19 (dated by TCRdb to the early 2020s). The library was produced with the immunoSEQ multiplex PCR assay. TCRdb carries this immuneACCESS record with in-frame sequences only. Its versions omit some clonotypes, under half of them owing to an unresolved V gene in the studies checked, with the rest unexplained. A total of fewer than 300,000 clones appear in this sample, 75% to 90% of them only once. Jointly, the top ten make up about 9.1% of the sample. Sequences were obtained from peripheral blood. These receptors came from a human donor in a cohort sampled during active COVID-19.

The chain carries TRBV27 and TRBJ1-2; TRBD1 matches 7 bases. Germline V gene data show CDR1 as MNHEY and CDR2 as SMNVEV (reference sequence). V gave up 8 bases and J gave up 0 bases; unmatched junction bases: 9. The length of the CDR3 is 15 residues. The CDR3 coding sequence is TGTGCCAGCTGCTTATCCGGGACAGCTAACTATGGCTACACCTTC. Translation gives CASCLSGTANYGYTF.

Here the CDR3 reads CASSLPWDRYNEQFF. The CDR3, as DNA: TGTGCCAGCAGCTTGCCGTGGGACAGATACAATGAGCAGTTCTTC. This chain connects TRBV5-6 to TRBJ2-1; 7 bases are shared with TRBD1. With 1 base clipped from V and 4 bases from J, the junction kept 5 bases outside the gene matches. Germline CDR1 SGHDT, CDR2 YYEEEE. This CDR3 region has 15 residues.

The CDR3: CASSLQAWNTEAFF. CDR3 nucleotide sequence: TGTGCCAGCAGCTTGCAGGCTTGGAACACTGAAGCTTTCTTT. The chain combines TRBV7-2 with TRBJ1-1; D gene unclear. CDR3 size: 14 residues. Per germline, CDR1 SGHTA and CDR2 FQGNSA. Trimming took off 3 bases at V and 1 base at J, with 9 bases between the two ends.

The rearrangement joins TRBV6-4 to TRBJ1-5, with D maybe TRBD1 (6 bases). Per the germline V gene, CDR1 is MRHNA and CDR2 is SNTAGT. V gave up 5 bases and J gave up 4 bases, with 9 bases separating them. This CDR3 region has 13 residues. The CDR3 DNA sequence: TGTGCCAGCAGTCCGGACAGTAATCAGCCCCAGCATTTT. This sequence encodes CASSPDSNQPQHF.

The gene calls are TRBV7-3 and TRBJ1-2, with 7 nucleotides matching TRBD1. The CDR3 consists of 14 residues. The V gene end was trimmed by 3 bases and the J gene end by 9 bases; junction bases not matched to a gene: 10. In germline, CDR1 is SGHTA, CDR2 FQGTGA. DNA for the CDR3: TGTGCCAGCAGCTTCCCCGACAGGGTAGAAAGCTACACCTTC. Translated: CASSFPDRVESYTF. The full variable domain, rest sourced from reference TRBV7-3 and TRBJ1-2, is GAGVSQTPSNKVTEKGKYVELRCDPISGHTALYWYRQSLGQGPEFLIYFQGTGAADDSGLPNDRFFAVRPEGSVSTLKIQRTERGDSAVYLCASSFPDRVESYTFGSGTRLTVV.

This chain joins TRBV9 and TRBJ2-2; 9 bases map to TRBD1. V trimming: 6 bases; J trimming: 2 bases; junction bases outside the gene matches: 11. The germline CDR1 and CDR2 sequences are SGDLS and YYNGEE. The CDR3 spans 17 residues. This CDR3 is CASTPLSGQGNTGELFF. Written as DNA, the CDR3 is TGTGCCAGCACCCCCCTTTCGGGACAGGGTAACACCGGGGAGCTGTTTTTT.

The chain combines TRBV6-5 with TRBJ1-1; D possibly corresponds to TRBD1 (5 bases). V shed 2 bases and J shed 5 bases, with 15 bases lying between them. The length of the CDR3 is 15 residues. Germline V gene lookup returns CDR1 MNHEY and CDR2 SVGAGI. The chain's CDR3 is CASSYVGRGETEAFF. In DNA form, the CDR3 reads TGTGCCAGCAGTTACGTGGGGAGGGGAGAGACTGAAGCTTTCTTT.

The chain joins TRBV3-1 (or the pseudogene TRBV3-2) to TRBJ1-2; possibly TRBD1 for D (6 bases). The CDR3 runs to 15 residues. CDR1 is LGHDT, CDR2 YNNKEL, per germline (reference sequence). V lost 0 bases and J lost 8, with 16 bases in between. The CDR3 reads CASSQDPQGSRGYTF. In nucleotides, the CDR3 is TGTGCCAGCAGCCAAGACCCACAGGGAAGCCGCGGCTACACCTTC.

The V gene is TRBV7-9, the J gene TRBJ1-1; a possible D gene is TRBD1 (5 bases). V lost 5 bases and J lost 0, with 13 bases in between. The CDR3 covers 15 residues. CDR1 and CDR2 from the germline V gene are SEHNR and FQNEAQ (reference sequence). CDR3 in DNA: TGTGCCAGCAGCCCTCCGACAGTTATGAACACTGAAGCTTTCTTT. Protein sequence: CASSPPTVMNTEAFF.

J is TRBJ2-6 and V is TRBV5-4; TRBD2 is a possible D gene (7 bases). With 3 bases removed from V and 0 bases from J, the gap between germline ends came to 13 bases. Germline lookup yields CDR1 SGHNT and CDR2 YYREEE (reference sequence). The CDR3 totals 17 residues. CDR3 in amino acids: CASSWGGQTSGANVLTF. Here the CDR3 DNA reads TGTGCCAGCAGCTGGGGGGGACAAACCTCTGGGGCCAACGTCCTGACTTTC.

In nucleotides, the CDR3 is TGTGCCAGGGGGGGGCAGTGGGGCGAGCAGTACTTC. Residues: CARGGQWGEQYF. This rearrangement joins TRBV19 to TRBJ2-7; weak D call: TRBD2 (7 bases). Germline V gene data show CDR1 as LNHDA and CDR2 as SQIVND (reference sequence). Deletions cut 9 bases from V and 6 bases from J, with 15 bases between. This CDR3 spans 12 amino acids.

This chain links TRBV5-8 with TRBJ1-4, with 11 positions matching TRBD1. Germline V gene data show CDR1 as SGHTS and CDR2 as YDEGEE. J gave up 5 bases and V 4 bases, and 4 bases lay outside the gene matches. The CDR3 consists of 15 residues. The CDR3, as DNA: TGTGCCAGCAGCCGGACAGGGGGCGGGAATGAAAAACTGTTTTTT. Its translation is CASSRTGGGNEKLFF.

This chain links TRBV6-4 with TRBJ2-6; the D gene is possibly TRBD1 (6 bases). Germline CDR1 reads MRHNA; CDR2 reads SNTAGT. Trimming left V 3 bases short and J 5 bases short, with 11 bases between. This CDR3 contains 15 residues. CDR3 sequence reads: CASSESQGRANVLTF. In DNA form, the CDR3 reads TGTGCCAGCAGTGAGTCACAGGGAAGGGCCAACGTCCTGACTTTC.